This TCR beta chain came from a study of blood T cell repertoires in COVID-19. Some clones are missing from TCRdb's copy, which holds only in-frame ones; the method was immunoSEQ multiplex PCR. This sample has roughly 150,000 clones; approximately 80% occur once, and the top ten carry approximately 1.6%. Germline V gives CDR1 GTSNPN, CDR2 SVGIG (reference sequence). Trimming removed 5 bases from V and 3 bases from J; junction bases left unmatched: 5. The CDR3 consists of 14 residues. This clone was seen only once. The chain carries TRBV30 and TRBJ1-4, with 8 bases that match TRBD1. The sequencing sample was made of PBMCs or T cells enriched from blood (not recorded which). The origin of this receptor is a woman aged 18 to 35 who had been exposed to COVID-19. DNA for the CDR3: TGTGCCTGGGGCAGGGGGCTGGCTAATGAAAAACTGTTTTTT. Its translation: CAWGRGLANEKLFF. The full variable domain, completed using reference TRBV30 and TRBJ1-4, is SQTIHQWPATLVQPVGSPLSLECTVEGTSNPNLYWYRQAAGRGLQLLFYSVGIGQISSEVPQNLSASRPQDRQFILSSKKLLLSDSGFYLCAWGRGLANEKLFFGSGTQLSVL.